These 20 T cell receptor beta chains were sequenced from one sample in a study of tumor-infiltrating lymphocytes in primary liver carcinoma. The template, about 540 ng total RNA, yielded TCR beta cDNA made with a constant-region primer. TCR beta libraries came from three nested multiplex PCR rounds using slightly modified ARM-PCR. It was with TRBV1-TRBV30 forward primers and a C-beta reverse primer that the first two PCR rounds were run, at approximately 10 cycles each. MiXCR was run by TCRdb on the multiplex PCR reads, yielding one entry per CDR3 protein. The repertoire holds around 330,000 distinct CDR3 sequences, with 65% as singletons. For blood RNA, unsorted whole blood served as the source, and germline DNA was extracted too. What was sequenced was peripheral blood. These TCRs come from a man between 35 and 55 years old with primary liver carcinoma and hepatitis B virus infection.

This chain links TRBV5-5 with TRBJ2-1; no firm D call. V was trimmed by 4 bases and J by 0 bases, leaving 17 bases between them. Germline V gives CDR1 SGHKS, CDR2 YYEKEE (reference sequence). The CDR3 covers 17 residues. CDR3 in amino acids: CASSLNLIPNSYNEQFF. DNA of the CDR3: TGTGCCAGCAGCCTTAACCTTATCCCGAACTCCTACAATGAGCAGTTCTTC.

With regard to this clonotype: Compared with germline, one end of the junction differs, possibly owing to a read error. This chain links TRBV11-3 with TRBJ2-1; TRBD1 matches at 8 bases. The CDR3 runs 17 residues. Germline V gene sequence: CDR1 SGHNT, CDR2 YENEEA. DNA of the CDR3: TGTGTCAGCAGCCCAGGGGACAGGTGGAGCACCTACAATGAGCAGTTCTTC. Amino acids: CVSSPGDRWSTYNEQFF.

The chain carries TRBV24-1 and TRBJ1-4; tentative D call: TRBD1 (6 bases). Germline V lookup: CDR1 KGHDR, CDR2 SFDVKD. V lost 3 bases to trimming and J lost 9 bases, with 16 bases between them. The CDR3 covers 15 residues. CDR3 loop: CATSDPGRGGKKLFF. CDR3 coding DNA: TGTGCCACCAGTGATCCGGGACGGGGGGGCAAAAAACTGTTTTTT.

V is TRBV6-1 and J is TRBJ2-7, with D tentatively TRBD1 (6 bases). The CDR3 totals 16 residues. Germline lookup yields CDR1 MNHNS and CDR2 SASEGT. V gave up 0 bases and J gave up 3 bases, with 15 bases separating them. This CDR3 reads CASSEAPGVGGYEQYF. CDR3 bases: TGTGCCAGCAGTGAAGCCCCCGGGGTAGGGGGCTACGAGCAGTACTTC.

This clonotype has just one count. A read error may explain this, as a much larger clone is one base away. The DNA of the CDR3 is TGTGTCAGCCTCGGACAGGCCCATCAGCCCCAGCATTTT. Protein: CVSLGQAHQPQHF. The chain employs TRBV6-2 or TRBV6-3 and TRBJ1-5; the match to TRBD1 covers 7 bases. The CDR3 runs 13 residues. The germline V gene encodes CDR1 MNHEY and CDR2 SVGEGT.

The chain combines TRBV6-4 with TRBJ1-5; D possibly corresponds to TRBD1 (5 bases). Germline CDR1 and CDR2: MRHNA and SNTAGT. The CDR3 runs to 13 residues. V lost 4 bases, J lost 5 bases, and 9 bases lay in between. DNA for the CDR3: TGTGCCAGCAGTGGGGACCGTCATCAGCCCCAGCATTTT. Its protein is CASSGDRHQPQHF.

V and J are TRBV4-2 and TRBJ2-7, with TRBD2 as a possible D gene (6 bases). The CDR3 extends over 17 amino acids. V was trimmed by 0 bases and J by 5 bases, leaving 20 bases between them. CDR1 is LGHNA and CDR2 is YNFKEQ in the germline V gene. The CDR3 coding sequence is TGTGCCAGCAGCCAAGAGTGGCGGGACGCCCCCTTCCACGAGCAGTACTTC. Amino acids: CASSQEWRDAPFHEQYF.

Comments on this clonotype: This may be a read error, as it is one base from a much larger clone. The J gene is TRBJ1-1, the V gene TRBV12-3 or TRBV12-4; possibly TRBD1 for D (6 bases). This CDR3 is 13 amino acids long. The CDR3 DNA is TGTGCCAGCACTTTAGGGGGAGTCGCTGACGCTTTCTTT. This sequence encodes CASTLGGVADAFF.

The chain combines TRBV4-2 with TRBJ2-7; 8 bases map to TRBD2. The germline V gene encodes CDR1 LGHNA and CDR2 YNFKEQ. V was pared by 1 base and J by 0 bases, with 11 bases of the junction left unmatched. This CDR3 is 18 amino acids long. The CDR3 bases are TGTGCCAGCAGCCAAGCCTGTAGCGGGACCGTCCTCTCCTACGAGCAGTACTTC. It specifies CASSQACSGTVLSYEQYF.

The chain employs TRBV12-3 or TRBV12-4 and TRBJ2-1; D is perhaps TRBD1 (5 bases). This CDR3 is 16 amino acids long. V was shortened by 5 bases and J by 5 bases, with 19 bases between the two germline ends. The CDR3 region is CASSPLRQGIDNEQFF. DNA of the CDR3: TGTGCCAGCAGTCCCTTGCGGCAGGGAATCGACAATGAGCAGTTCTTC.

The rearrangement uses TRBV11-1 and TRBJ2-6; a possible D gene is TRBD1 (6 bases). Per the germline V gene, CDR1 is SGHAT and CDR2 is FQDESV (reference sequence). The CDR3 spans 15 residues. CDR3 coding DNA: TGTGCTAACAGCTTTGACAGGATCGGGGCCAACGTCCTGACTTTC. Residues: CANSFDRIGANVLTF.

This clonotype appeared a few times. Written as DNA, the CDR3 is TGTGCCAGCAGCTTAACACAGGGGATGTCTGGAAACACCATATATTTT. This codes for CASSLTQGMSGNTIYF. J is TRBJ1-3 and V is TRBV7-8; TRBD1 agrees at 7 bases. Germline lookup yields CDR1 SGHVS and CDR2 FQNEAQ. The CDR3 runs 16 residues. J gave up 1 base and V 2 bases, and 5 bases lay outside the gene matches.

Notes on this clonotype: Given a much more abundant clone one base away, this may be a read error. The gene calls are TRBV6-1 and TRBJ2-1, with 14 positions matching TRBD2. This CDR3 has 19 residues. Germline-derived CDR1 and CDR2 are MNHNS and SASEGT. The junction had 12 bases not matched to a gene; V was cut back by 6 bases and J by 2 bases. Here the CDR3 reads CASSRLGLAGVNPYNEQFF. CDR3 bases: TGTGCCAGCAGCCGGCTGGGACTAGCGGGAGTAAATCCCTACAATGAGCAGTTCTTC.

J is TRBJ2-5 and V is TRBV5-6, with no clear D. V was trimmed by 5 bases and J by 5 bases, leaving 16 bases between them. Per germline, CDR1 SGHDT and CDR2 YYEEEE. CDR3 size: 14 residues. The CDR3 here is CASSDHRVRETQYF. The DNA of the CDR3 is TGTGCCAGCAGTGATCATAGGGTGCGGGAGACCCAGTACTTC.

With respect to this clonotype: It may be a read error: a sequence one base away is much more abundant. The V and J genes are TRBV6-5 and TRBJ1-2, with 8 bases identical to TRBD1. This CDR3 comprises 16 residues. Germline V gene sequence: CDR1 MNHEY, CDR2 SVGAGI. The CDR3 loop reads CASSYSRTGRYYDYTF. DNA of the CDR3: TGTGCCAGCAGTTACTCGAGGACAGGGAGGTACTATGACTACACCTTC.

The chain carries TRBV28 and TRBJ2-3; 8 bases agree with TRBD2. Germline V gene data show CDR1 as MDHEN and CDR2 as SYDVKM. The length of the CDR3 is 16 residues. Trimming removed 6 bases from V and 10 bases from J; junction bases left unmatched: 18. This CDR3 reads CASSPVFRTSTYAQYF. The CDR3 nucleotides are TGTGCCAGCAGCCCGGTGTTTCGGACTAGCACCTATGCGCAGTATTTT.

This clonotype was recorded once. One end of the junction fails to match germline, which may point to a read error. This chain links TRBV29-1 with TRBJ2-1; TRBD1 matches at 8 bases. This CDR3 region has 17 residues. Germline CDR1 SQVTM, CDR2 ANQGSEA. This CDR3 is CRVHSALRDRTYNEEFF. As DNA, the CDR3 is TGCAGAGTCCACTCCGCCCTCCGGGACAGGACTTACAATGAGGAGTTCTTC.

Turning to this clonotype: Germline and junction disagree at one end, which may indicate a read error. CDR3 sequence reads: CASSQEGAATYGHTF. Here the CDR3 DNA reads TGTGCCAGCAGTCAGGAGGGGGCCGCGACCTATGGCCACACCTTC. The J gene is TRBJ1-2, the V gene TRBV7-9; the match to TRBD1 covers 7 bases. Germline loops: CDR1 SEHNR, CDR2 FQNEAQ (reference sequence). The CDR3 is 15 amino acids.

This chain links TRBV25-1 with TRBJ2-1, with TRBD1 matching over 10 bases. CDR3 length: 16 residues. The V segment lost 4 bases and the J segment 8 bases; nucleotides outside the gene matches: 11. Germline CDR1 is MGHDK and CDR2 is SYGVNS. The CDR3: CASSGLGTGVYDEQFF. The DNA for the CDR3 is TGTGCCAGCAGTGGACTCGGGACAGGGGTTTACGATGAGCAGTTCTTC.

The rearrangement uses TRBV11-2 and TRBJ2-1, with a possible D match to TRBD2 (6 bases). The CDR3 is 17 amino acids. Trimming pared 4 bases from V and 5 bases from J, leaving 21 bases between. Germline CDR1 and CDR2: SGHAT and FQNNGV. The CDR3 is CASSSDVLAGGNNEQFF. Here the CDR3 DNA reads TGTGCCAGCAGCTCAGACGTTCTGGCTGGAGGGAACAATGAGCAGTTCTTC. Based on the CDR3 plus reference TRBV11-2 and TRBJ2-1, the full variable domain is EAGVAQSPRYKIIEKRQSVAFWCNPISGHATLYWYQQILGQGPKLLIQFQNNGVVDDSQLPKDRFSAERLKGVDSTLKIQPAKLEDSAVYLCASSSDVLAGGNNEQFFGPGTRLTVL.